A selection of T cell receptor beta chains follows, all from one sample in a study of blood T cell repertoires in COVID-19. TCRdb's table, derived via immunoSEQ multiplex PCR, lists solely in-frame clones and lacks some. The sample lists approximately 170,000 clones; approximately 80% were seen once. The sequenced sample consisted of PBMCs or T cells enriched from blood (not recorded which). These receptors came from a woman aged 45-60 years who had recovered from COVID-19. Both conserved end residues are part of each CDR3. D genes are given only for firm matches. Expanded clones get a size class; other rows say once, few or many, or leave the size out.

V	D	J	size	DNA	CDR3
TRBV11-3	NA	TRBJ1-3	NA	TGTGCCAGCAGCTTAGAGAGCTCTGGAAACACCATATATTTT	CASSLESSGNTIYF
TRBV6-5	TRBD1	TRBJ2-1	NA	TGTGCCAGCAGTTACGGGGACAGGGAGTACAATGAGCAGTTCTTC	CASSYGDREYNEQFF
TRBV19	TRBD1	TRBJ2-1	few	TGTGCCAGTAGTATTTTGGGACAGGGCCCCAATGAGCAGTTCTTC	CASSILGQGPNEQFF
TRBV20-1	TRBD1	TRBJ2-1	NA	TGCAGTGCCCTGACAGGGCGTGAGCAGTTCTTC	CSALTGREQFF
TRBV19	TRBD2	TRBJ2-7	NA	TGTGCCAGTAGTATTTCCGAGACTAGCGCTGGGTCCTACGAGCAGTACTTC	CASSISETSAGSYEQYF
TRBV3-1/TRBV3-2	NA	TRBJ1-2	NA	TGTGCCAGCAGCCCCGGACTAAATCCCGGCTATGGCTACACCTTC	CASSPGLNPGYGYTF
TRBV5-1	NA	TRBJ2-4	NA	TGCGCCAGCAGTGGAGAGGGAAACTACATTCAGTACTTC	CASSGEGNYIQYF
TRBV28	TRBD1	TRBJ2-7	few	TGTGCCAGCAGCCGGGACAGGGGACGCGGAAGAGGTCTCGAGCAGTACTTC	CASSRDRGRGRGLEQYF
TRBV29-1	NA	TRBJ2-3	NA	TGCAGCGTTGAGGCAGGGATCACAGATACGCAGTATTTT	CSVEAGITDTQYF
TRBV20-1	NA	TRBJ2-2	NA	TGCAGTGCTAGTAGGCCCGGGGTCCTGAACACCGGGGAGCTGTTTTTT	CSASRPGVLNTGELFF
TRBV4-2	NA	TRBJ2-7	NA	TGTGCCAGCAGCCTGTACAGGGACGAGCAGTACTTC	CASSLYRDEQYF
TRBV5-1	TRBD1	TRBJ1-4	NA	TGCGCCAGCAGCTGGGGACAGCTTGCAACTAATGAAAAACTGTTTTTT	CASSWGQLATNEKLFF
TRBV21-1	NA	TRBJ1-5	NA	TGTGCCAGCAGCAAATGGGGCGGACAGGGTTATCAGCCCCAGCATTTT	CASSKWGGQGYQPQHF
TRBV29-1	NA	TRBJ1-1	few	TGCAGCGCTAAGCAGGGGCCCAACACTGAAGCTTTCTTT	CSAKQGPNTEAFF
TRBV12-5	NA	TRBJ2-2	NA	TGTGCTAGTGGCTCGGGAGTCTCGGCCGGGGAGCTGTTTTTT	CASGSGVSAGELFF
TRBV11-2	NA	TRBJ2-7	NA	TGTGCCAGCAGTGGTCGAGGATACGAGCAGTACTTC	CASSGRGYEQYF
TRBV6-5	NA	TRBJ2-7	NA	TGTGCCAGCAGGGCAAGTCACGAGCAGTACTTC	CASRASHEQYF
TRBV5-4	TRBD1	TRBJ1-4	once	TGTGCCAGCAGCTCTCGACAGGGTGAAAGTGAAAAACTGTTTTTT	CASSSRQGESEKLFF
TRBV6-5	NA	TRBJ2-5	once	TGTGCCAGCAGACAGCTACAAGAGACCCAGTACTTC	CASRQLQETQYF
TRBV14	TRBD2	TRBJ2-5	NA	TGTGCCAGCAGCCCGACTAGCGGGAGCATAGAGACCCAGTACTTC	CASSPTSGSIETQYF
TRBV4-3	TRBD1	TRBJ1-2	NA	TGCGCCAGCAGCGATAGGACAGGGGGTAGAGGCTACACCTTC	CASSDRTGGRGYTF
TRBV7-8	TRBD1	TRBJ1-1	NA	TGTGCCAGCAGCCGGGGACAGGGGTTCGTGAACACTGAAGCTTTCTTT	CASSRGQGFVNTEAFF
TRBV19	TRBD1	TRBJ2-7	NA	TGTGCCAGTAGATTAAAACGGGACAGCACCTACGAGCAGTACTTC	CASRLKRDSTYEQYF
TRBV27	TRBD1	TRBJ1-2	NA	TGTGCCAGCAGGGACTTGGGACAGGGGGCGCTTGGCTACACCTTC	CASRDLGQGALGYTF
TRBV5-1	NA	TRBJ2-3	NA	TGCGCCAGCAGCCCCGCCCGAGGGCTAATAGCAGATACGCAGTATTTT	CASSPARGLIADTQYF
TRBV6-2/TRBV6-3	NA	TRBJ2-3	NA	TGTGCCAGCAGTTACTCTGGGGGGAATACGCAGTATTTT	CASSYSGGNTQYF
TRBV7-6	NA	TRBJ2-1	NA	TGTGCCAGCAGCTTAGAATTCCGTGCAGATGAGCAGTTCTTC	CASSLEFRADEQFF
TRBV18	TRBD2	TRBJ2-1	NA	TGTGCGACCGGGACTAGCGGGGGAAATGAGCAGTTCTTC	CATGTSGGNEQFF
TRBV19	NA	TRBJ2-7	NA	TGTGCCAGTAGGGAGAGACGGAGCTCCTACGAGCAGTACTTC	CASRERRSSYEQYF
TRBV12-3/TRBV12-4	NA	TRBJ2-7	NA	TGTGCCAGCAGTTTAGCCAACCTAGGAGGGCAGTACTTC	CASSLANLGGQYF
TRBV6-5	TRBD1	TRBJ1-5	NA	TGTGCCAGCATATCCGGGACAGGGAGCAATCAGCCCCAGCATTTT	CASISGTGSNQPQHF
TRBV19	NA	TRBJ2-7	NA	TGTGCCAGTAGTACCCCTGGAGCCTACGAGCAGTACTTC	CASSTPGAYEQYF
TRBV11-2	NA	TRBJ2-7	NA	TGTGCCAGCAGCTTAGTAAGGGGGAGCTCCTACGAGCAGTACTTC	CASSLVRGSSYEQYF
TRBV4-2	NA	TRBJ1-2	NA	TGTGCCAGCAGCCAAGAACTAGGGGGTCGGGGGGACTATGGCTACACCTTC	CASSQELGGRGDYGYTF
TRBV4-3	NA	TRBJ1-3	many	TGCGCCAGCAGCCAAGAAGGGGTCGGAAACACCATATATTTT	CASSQEGVGNTIYF
TRBV6-1	NA	TRBJ2-5	NA	TGTGCCAGCAGTGAATTGGGCAGGGGTGAGACCCAGTACTTC	CASSELGRGETQYF
TRBV9	TRBD2	TRBJ2-3	NA	TGTGCCAGCAGCTACAGCAAAGCGGGAGTCCGCACAGATACGCAGTATTTT	CASSYSKAGVRTDTQYF
TRBV4-2	NA	TRBJ1-1	NA	TGTGCCAGCAGCCAAGTGGCAGAATCCCTTGGAGCTTTCTTT	CASSQVAESLGAFF
TRBV29-1	TRBD1	TRBJ1-1	NA	TGCAGCGTCGAGGGGACAGTGAAGGCTTTCTTT	CSVEGTVKAFF
TRBV7-2	NA	TRBJ2-2	NA	TGTGCCAGCAGCTTAGGTCCGGGGTCGGGCACCGGGGAGCTGTTTTTT	CASSLGPGSGTGELFF
TRBV5-4	NA	TRBJ1-6	NA	TGTGCCAGCAGCTTTGCAGGGGTCGCGAATTCACCCCTCCACTTT	CASSFAGVANSPLHF
TRBV4-3	TRBD2	TRBJ2-7	NA	TGCGCCAGCAGCCAAGGAGACGGGAGGGAGGCCTACGAGCAGTACTTC	CASSQGDGREAYEQYF